What follows is one TCR beta chain and its context. From the RT-PCR reads, TCRdb called clonotypes with MiXCR, one entry per CDR3 protein. The sample shows around 700,000 distinct CDR3 sequences, approximately 15% of them seen only once. Germline CDR1 DFQATT, CDR2 SNEGSKA (reference sequence). Germline trimming cut 6 bases from V and 8 bases from J; bases unmatched to any gene: 8. The CDR3 length is 13 residues. The sample consisted of memory CD4+ T cells from blood. The receptor comes from a female donor in good health, serving as a healthy control. The V call is TRBV20-1, the J call TRBJ1-4, with 8 nucleotides matching TRBD1. The CDR3 region is CSAAGTGGEKLFF. The CDR3 DNA is TGCAGTGCAGCCGGGACAGGTGGAGAAAAACTGTTTTTT.